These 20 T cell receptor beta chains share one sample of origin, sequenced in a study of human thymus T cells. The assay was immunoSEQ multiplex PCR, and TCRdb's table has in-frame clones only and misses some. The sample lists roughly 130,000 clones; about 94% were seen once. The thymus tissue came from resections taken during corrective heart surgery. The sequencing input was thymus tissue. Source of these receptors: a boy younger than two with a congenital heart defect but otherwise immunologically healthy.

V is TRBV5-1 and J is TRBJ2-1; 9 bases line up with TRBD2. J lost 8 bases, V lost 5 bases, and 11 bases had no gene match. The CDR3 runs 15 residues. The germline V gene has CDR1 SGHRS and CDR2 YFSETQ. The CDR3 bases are TGCGCCAGCAGGCTAGCGGGGACCTTTAGGGATGAGCAGTTCTTC. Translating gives CASRLAGTFRDEQFF.

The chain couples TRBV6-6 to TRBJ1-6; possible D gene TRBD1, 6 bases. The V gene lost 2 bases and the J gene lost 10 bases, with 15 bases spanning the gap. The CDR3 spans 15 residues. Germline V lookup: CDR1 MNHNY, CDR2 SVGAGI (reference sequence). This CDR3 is CASSYATGLPSPLHF. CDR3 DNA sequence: TGTGCCAGCAGTTACGCGACAGGTTTACCCTCACCCCTCCACTTT.

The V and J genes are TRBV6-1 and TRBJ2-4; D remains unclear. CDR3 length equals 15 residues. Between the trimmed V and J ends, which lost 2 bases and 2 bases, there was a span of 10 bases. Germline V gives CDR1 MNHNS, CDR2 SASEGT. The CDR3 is CASSENWQPKNIQYF. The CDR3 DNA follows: TGTGCCAGCAGTGAAAATTGGCAGCCCAAAAACATTCAGTACTTC.

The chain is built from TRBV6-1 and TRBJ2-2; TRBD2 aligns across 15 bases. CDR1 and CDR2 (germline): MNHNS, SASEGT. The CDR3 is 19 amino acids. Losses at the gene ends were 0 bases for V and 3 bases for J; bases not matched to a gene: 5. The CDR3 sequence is CASSEAPGLAGGYTGELFF. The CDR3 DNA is TGTGCCAGCAGTGAAGCCCCTGGACTAGCGGGGGGGTACACCGGGGAGCTGTTTTTT.

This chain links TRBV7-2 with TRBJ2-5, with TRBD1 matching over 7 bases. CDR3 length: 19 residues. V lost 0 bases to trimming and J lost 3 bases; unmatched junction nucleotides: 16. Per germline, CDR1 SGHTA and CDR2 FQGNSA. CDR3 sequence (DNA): TGTGCCAGCAGCTTAGCAGACGGGACAGCCAAAGTTGGGAAAGAGACCCAGTACTTC. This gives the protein CASSLADGTAKVGKETQYF.

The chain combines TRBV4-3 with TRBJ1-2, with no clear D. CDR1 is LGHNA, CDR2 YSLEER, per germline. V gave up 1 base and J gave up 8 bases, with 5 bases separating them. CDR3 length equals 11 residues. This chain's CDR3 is CASSQGRGYTF. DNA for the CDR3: TGCGCCAGCAGCCAAGGCCGGGGCTACACCTTC.

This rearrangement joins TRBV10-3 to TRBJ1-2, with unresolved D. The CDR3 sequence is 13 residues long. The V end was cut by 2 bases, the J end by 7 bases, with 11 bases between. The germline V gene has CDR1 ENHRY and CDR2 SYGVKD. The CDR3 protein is CAISEILDSGYTF. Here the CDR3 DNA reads TGTGCCATCAGTGAGATCCTGGACTCTGGCTACACCTTC.

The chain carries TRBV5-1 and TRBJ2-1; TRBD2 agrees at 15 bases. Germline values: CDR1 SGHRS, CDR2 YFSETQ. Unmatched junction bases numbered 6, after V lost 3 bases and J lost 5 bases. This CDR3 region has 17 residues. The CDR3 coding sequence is TGCGCCAGCAGCTGGGGACTAGCGGGGGGCGGGAACAATGAGCAGTTCTTC. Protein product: CASSWGLAGGGNNEQFF.

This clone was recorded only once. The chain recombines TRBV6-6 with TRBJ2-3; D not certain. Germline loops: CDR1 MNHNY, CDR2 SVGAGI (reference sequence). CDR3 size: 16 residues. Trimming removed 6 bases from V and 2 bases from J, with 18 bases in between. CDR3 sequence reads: CASSLQSLNDTDTQYF. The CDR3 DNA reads TGTGCCAGCAGCCTACAGTCTCTGAATGACACAGATACGCAGTATTTT.

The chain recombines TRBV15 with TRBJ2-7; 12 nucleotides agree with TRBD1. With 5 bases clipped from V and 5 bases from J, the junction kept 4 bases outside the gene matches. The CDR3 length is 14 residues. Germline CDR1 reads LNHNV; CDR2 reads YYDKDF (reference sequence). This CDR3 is CATSVGTGGDEQYF. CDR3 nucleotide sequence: TGTGCCACCAGCGTCGGGACAGGGGGCGACGAGCAGTACTTC.

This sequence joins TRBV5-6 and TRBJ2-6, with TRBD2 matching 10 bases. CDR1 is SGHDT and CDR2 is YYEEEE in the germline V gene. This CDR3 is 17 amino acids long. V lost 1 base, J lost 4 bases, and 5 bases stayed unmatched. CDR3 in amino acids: CASSLRAGGQGANVLTF. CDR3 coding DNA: TGTGCCAGCAGCTTGCGAGCGGGGGGGCAAGGGGCCAACGTCCTGACTTTC.

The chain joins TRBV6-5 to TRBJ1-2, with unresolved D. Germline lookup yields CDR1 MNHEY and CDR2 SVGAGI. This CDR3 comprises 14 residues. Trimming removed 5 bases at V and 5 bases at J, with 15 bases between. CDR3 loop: CASSRTRTIYGYTF. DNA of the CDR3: TGTGCCAGCAGTAGGACCCGGACCATATATGGCTACACCTTC.

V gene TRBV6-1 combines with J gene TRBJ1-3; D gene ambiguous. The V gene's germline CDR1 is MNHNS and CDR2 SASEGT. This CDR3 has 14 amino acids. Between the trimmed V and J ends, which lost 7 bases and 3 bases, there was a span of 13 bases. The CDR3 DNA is TGTGCCAGCACCCTAGTGGGATATGGAAACACCATATATTTT. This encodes CASTLVGYGNTIYF.

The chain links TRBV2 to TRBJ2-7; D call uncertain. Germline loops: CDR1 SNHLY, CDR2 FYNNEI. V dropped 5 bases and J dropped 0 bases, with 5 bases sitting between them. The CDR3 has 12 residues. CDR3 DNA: TGTGCCAGCAGTCAGAGCTCCTACGAGCAGTACTTC. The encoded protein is CASSQSSYEQYF.

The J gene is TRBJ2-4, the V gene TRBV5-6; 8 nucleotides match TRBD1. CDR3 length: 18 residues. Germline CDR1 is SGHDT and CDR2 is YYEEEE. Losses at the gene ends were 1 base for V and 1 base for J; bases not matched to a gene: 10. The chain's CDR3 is CASSLSTGARRAKNIQYF. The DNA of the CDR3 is TGTGCCAGCAGCTTGTCGACAGGGGCTCGGCGGGCCAAAAACATTCAGTACTTC.

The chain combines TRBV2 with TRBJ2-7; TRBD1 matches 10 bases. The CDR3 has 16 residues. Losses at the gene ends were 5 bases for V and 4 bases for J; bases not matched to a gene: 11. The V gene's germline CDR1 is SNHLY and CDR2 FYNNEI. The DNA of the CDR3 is TGTGCCAGCAGTATTTTCCGGGACAGGGGAAGGTACGAGCAGTACTTC. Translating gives CASSIFRDRGRYEQYF.

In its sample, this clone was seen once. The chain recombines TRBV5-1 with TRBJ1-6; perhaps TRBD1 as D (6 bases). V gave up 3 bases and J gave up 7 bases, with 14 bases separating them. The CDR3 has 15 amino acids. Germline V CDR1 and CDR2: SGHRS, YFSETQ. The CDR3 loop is CASSSGSRGNSPLHF. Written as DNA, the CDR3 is TGCGCCAGCAGCTCAGGGTCCAGGGGAAATTCACCCCTCCACTTT.

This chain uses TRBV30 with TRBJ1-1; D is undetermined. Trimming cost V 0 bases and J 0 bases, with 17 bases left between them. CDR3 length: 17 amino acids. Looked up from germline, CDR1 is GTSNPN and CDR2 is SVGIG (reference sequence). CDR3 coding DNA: TGTGCCTGGAGTGTGGCCCCCCGCCCCGTCATGAACACTGAAGCTTTCTTT. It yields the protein CAWSVAPRPVMNTEAFF. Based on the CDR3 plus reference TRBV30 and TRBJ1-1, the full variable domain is SQTIHQWPATLVQPVGSPLSLECTVEGTSNPNLYWYRQAAGRGLQLLFYSVGIGQISSEVPQNLSASRPQDRQFILSSKKLLLSDSGFYLCAWSVAPRPVMNTEAFFGQGTRLTVV.

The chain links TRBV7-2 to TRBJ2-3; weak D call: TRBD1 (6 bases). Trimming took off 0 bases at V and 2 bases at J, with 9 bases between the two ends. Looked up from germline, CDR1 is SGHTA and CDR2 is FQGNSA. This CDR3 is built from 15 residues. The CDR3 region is CASSLAPGHTDTQYF. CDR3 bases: TGTGCCAGCAGCTTAGCGCCGGGACACACAGATACGCAGTATTTT. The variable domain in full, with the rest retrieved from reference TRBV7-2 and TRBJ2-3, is GAGVSQSPSNKVTEKGKDVELRCDPISGHTALYWYRQSLGQGLEFLIYFQGNSAPDKSGLPSDRFSAERTGGSVSTLTIQRTQQEDSAVYLCASSLAPGHTDTQYFGPGTRLTVL.

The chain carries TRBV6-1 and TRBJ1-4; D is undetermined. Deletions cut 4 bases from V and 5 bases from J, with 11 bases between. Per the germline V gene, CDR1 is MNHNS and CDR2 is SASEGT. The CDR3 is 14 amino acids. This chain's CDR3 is CASSVGQRNEKLFF. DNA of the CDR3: TGTGCCAGCAGTGTAGGGCAGCGGAATGAAAAACTGTTTTTT.